The 24 T cell receptor beta chains given below trace back to one sample, sequenced in a study of blood T cell repertoires in COVID-19. TCRdb's table, derived via immunoSEQ multiplex PCR, lists solely in-frame clones and lacks some. The table lists 120,000 to 150,000 clones, 88% of them singletons, with 2.5% in the top ten. The material sequenced was peripheral blood. The receptors shown here come from a human donor with COVID-19, enrolled during active disease. The donor label of this sample is uncertain.

The V gene is TRBV27, the J gene TRBJ2-7, with TRBD1 matching over 10 bases. There are 14 residues in the CDR3. V dropped 3 bases and J dropped 2; count of bases not matched to a gene: 1. CDR1 MNHEY and CDR2 SMNVEV come from the germline V gene (reference sequence). The DNA of the CDR3 is TGTGCCAGCAGTTTGACAGGGGGCCCCTACGAGCAGTACTTC. This encodes CASSLTGGPYEQYF.

J is TRBJ1-4 and V is TRBV3-1 (or the pseudogene TRBV3-2); weak D call: TRBD1 (5 bases). Trimming cost V 0 bases and J 15 bases, with 14 bases left between them. The CDR3 is 13 amino acids. CDR1 LGHDT and CDR2 YNNKEL come from the germline V gene (reference sequence). DNA for the CDR3: TGTGCCAGCAGCCAAGATAGAGCAGGGCTTATGTTTTTT. Translating gives CASSQDRAGLMFF.

V gene TRBV27 combines with J gene TRBJ2-1; 15 positions match TRBD2. Germline CDR1 reads MNHEY; CDR2 reads SMNVEV (reference sequence). Losses at the gene ends were 5 bases for V and 1 base for J; bases not matched to a gene: 6. The CDR3 spans 18 residues. The CDR3 region has the DNA TGTGCCAGCAGTCCCCGGACTAGCGGGGGGGGTTCCTACAATGAGCAGTTCTTC. Residues: CASSPRTSGGGSYNEQFF.

The J gene is TRBJ2-5, the V gene TRBV7-9, with 7 positions matching TRBD2. From germline, CDR1 is SEHNR and CDR2 FQNEAQ (reference sequence). CDR3 length equals 14 residues. J was trimmed by 3 bases and V by 5 bases; bases with no gene match: 6. CDR3 coding DNA: TGTGCCAGCAGCCAGCGGGGTGTGGAAGAGACCCAGTACTTC. Translated, it gives CASSQRGVEETQYF.

The count of this clone is one. The CDR3 bases are TGTGCCAGCAGCTTAGACGAGGGGGCCGGCGGGGAGCTGTTTTTT. As protein: CASSLDEGAGGELFF. The V gene is TRBV11-1, the J gene TRBJ2-2, with TRBD1 identical over 7 bases. The V segment lost 1 base and the J segment 7 bases; nucleotides outside the gene matches: 6. The germline CDR1 and CDR2 sequences are SGHAT and FQDESV (reference sequence). The CDR3 is 15 residues long.

The V gene is TRBV5-6, the J gene TRBJ2-7; D perhaps matches TRBD1 (5 bases). CDR1 SGHDT and CDR2 YYEEEE come from the germline V gene. The CDR3 consists of 13 residues. Trimming left V 0 bases short and J 5 bases short, with 9 bases between. CDR3 residues: CASSLGTSHEQYF. Written as DNA, the CDR3 is TGTGCCAGCAGCTTGGGGACATCCCACGAGCAGTACTTC.

The chain carries TRBV28 and TRBJ1-4; TRBD1 might be the D (5 bases). The CDR3 runs to 14 residues. V lost 4 bases, J lost 7 bases, and 13 bases lay in between. Germline lookup yields CDR1 MDHEN and CDR2 SYDVKM. The CDR3 coding sequence is TGTGCCAGCAGTTCTCGGGGGGTAGGTGAAAAACTGTTTTTT. Protein product: CASSSRGVGEKLFF.

The sample holds a few counts of this clone. The J gene is TRBJ1-6, the V gene TRBV13, with unresolved D. V shed 3 bases and J shed 6 bases, with 3 bases lying between them. Germline lookup yields CDR1 PRHDT and CDR2 FYEKMQ (reference sequence). The CDR3 consists of 12 residues. The CDR3 sequence is CASSFRNSPLHF. In nucleotides, the CDR3 is TGTGCCAGCAGCTTTCGTAATTCACCCCTCCACTTT.

This chain links TRBV5-1 with TRBJ2-5; TRBD2 matches at 8 bases. The trim removed 7 bases at V and 5 bases at J, leaving 13 bases unmatched. CDR1 SGHRS and CDR2 YFSETQ come from the germline V gene. The CDR3 extends over 15 amino acids. CDR3 sequence: CASSPIAGGPETQYF. DNA for the CDR3: TGCGCCAGCTCTCCTATTGCGGGGGGCCCCGAGACCCAGTACTTC.

This chain uses TRBV9 with TRBJ2-5; 8 bases match TRBD1. V was pared by 0 bases and J by 6 bases, with 7 bases of the junction left unmatched. From germline, CDR1 is SGDLS and CDR2 YYNGEE. The CDR3 runs 15 residues. Here the CDR3 DNA reads TGTGCCAGCAGCGTAGCTACCGGACAGGGCCAGACCCAGTACTTC. This codes for CASSVATGQGQTQYF.

The gene calls are TRBV30 and TRBJ1-5; TRBD1 aligns across 7 bases. The CDR3 contains 11 residues. CDR1 is GTSNPN and CDR2 is SVGIG in the germline V gene (reference sequence). The V and J ends lost 0 bases and 12 bases, in that order; junction bases with no gene match: 2. CDR3 coding DNA: TGTGCCTGGAGTGTTGGGACAGACCAGCATTTT. Residues: CAWSVGTDQHF. The whole variable domain, remainder taken from reference TRBV30 and TRBJ1-5, is SQTIHQWPATLVQPVGSPLSLECTVEGTSNPNLYWYRQAAGRGLQLLFYSVGIGQISSEVPQNLSASRPQDRQFILSSKKLLLSDSGFYLCAWSVGTDQHFGDGTRLSIL.

The chain is built from TRBV7-6 and TRBJ2-7, with TRBD1 matching 7 bases. J gave up 3 bases and V 6 bases, and 8 bases lay outside the gene matches. Germline CDR1 and CDR2: SGHVS and FNYEAQ. The CDR3 is made up of 14 amino acids. CDR3 amino acids: CASRARDRGYEQYF. The CDR3 nucleotides are TGTGCCAGCAGAGCCAGGGACAGAGGCTACGAGCAGTACTTC.

This sequence joins TRBV6-5 and TRBJ1-1; D is perhaps TRBD1 (5 bases). CDR3 length: 14 residues. Trimming pared 4 bases from V and 3 bases from J, leaving 12 bases between. The germline V gene encodes CDR1 MNHEY and CDR2 SVGAGI. CDR3 in amino acids: CASSWGGGDTEAFF. The CDR3 nucleotides are TGTGCCAGCAGTTGGGGTGGGGGGGACACTGAAGCTTTCTTT.

This chain links TRBV19 with TRBJ2-1; 10 nucleotides align to TRBD1. This CDR3 has 18 amino acids. CDR1 is LNHDA and CDR2 is SQIVND in the germline V gene (reference sequence). V was clipped by 0 bases and J by 4 bases; unmatched bases: 9. CDR3 DNA sequence: TGTGCCAGTAGTATAGATCCCCCGGGACAGGGGTCTTACAATGAGCAGTTCTTC. Translated: CASSIDPPGQGSYNEQFF.

The gene calls are TRBV11-2 and TRBJ2-1; 9 bases line up with TRBD2. CDR3 length equals 16 residues. The V gene end was trimmed by 1 base and the J gene end by 8 bases; junction bases not matched to a gene: 9. CDR1 SGHAT and CDR2 FQNNGV come from the germline V gene. The CDR3 DNA follows: TGTGCCAGCAGCTTAGGGGTGGTTAGCGGGAGCTATGAGCAGTTCTTC. Protein product: CASSLGVVSGSYEQFF.

The chain joins TRBV19 to TRBJ1-1, with D hard to call. CDR3 length equals 15 residues. Germline V gives CDR1 LNHDA, CDR2 SQIVND (reference sequence). Trimming shortened V by 3 bases and J by 1 base, and 12 bases separated the two germline ends. CDR3 residues: CASSMGYSGNTEAFF. For the CDR3, the DNA is TGTGCCAGTAGTATGGGTTACTCAGGGAACACTGAAGCTTTCTTT.

The chain uses TRBV5-6 and TRBJ1-2, with D possibly matching TRBD1 (5 bases). Trimming left V 4 bases short and J 8 bases short, with 12 bases between. This CDR3 is built from 12 residues. The germline V gene has CDR1 SGHDT and CDR2 YYEEEE. This chain's CDR3 is CASSLVREGYTF. DNA for the CDR3: TGTGCCAGCAGCCTCGTCAGGGAAGGCTACACCTTC.

The V call is TRBV5-1, the J call TRBJ2-1; the match to TRBD2 covers 11 bases. Germline V lookup: CDR1 SGHRS, CDR2 YFSETQ. The length of the CDR3 is 17 residues. Trimming took 0 bases from V and 4 from J; bases not matched to a gene: 6. The CDR3 DNA is TGCGCCAGCAGCTTGGATAGGGGACTAGCGGTATACAATGAGCAGTTCTTC. The encoded protein is CASSLDRGLAVYNEQFF.

CDR3 in amino acids: CASSPSTTAYNEQFF. As DNA, the CDR3 is TGTGCCAGCTCACCGAGCACCACAGCTTACAATGAGCAGTTCTTC. The chain has TRBV18 and TRBJ2-1; D not certain. Trimming stripped 3 bases from V and 4 bases from J, with 13 bases between. The CDR3 sequence is 15 residues long. Germline V gene data show CDR1 as KGHSH and CDR2 as LQKENI. Full variable domain (remainder filled in from reference TRBV18 and TRBJ2-1): NAGVMQNPRHLVRRRGQEARLRCSPMKGHSHVYWYRQLPEEGLKFMVYLQKENIIDESGMPKERFSAEFPKEGPSILRIQQVVRGDSAAYFCASSPSTTAYNEQFFGPGTRLTVL.

V and J are TRBV19 and TRBJ1-5, with TRBD1 matching 9 bases. The CDR3 has 15 amino acids. Losses at the gene ends were 5 bases for V and 5 bases for J; bases not matched to a gene: 7. Germline loops: CDR1 LNHDA, CDR2 SQIVND (reference sequence). The DNA for the CDR3 is TGTGCCAGTAGTGCCGGGACAGGGCGCCATCAGCCCCAGCATTTT. Translated: CASSAGTGRHQPQHF.

This sequence joins TRBV12-3 or TRBV12-4 and TRBJ2-3; D might be TRBD2 (7 bases). The length of the CDR3 is 13 residues. V shed 9 bases and J shed 4 bases, with 14 bases lying between them. This CDR3 is CASGGGQADTQYF. The CDR3 DNA reads as TGTGCCAGTGGGGGGGGGCAGGCAGATACGCAGTATTTT.

The V call is TRBV4-1, the J call TRBJ2-7, with 9 bases aligning to TRBD1. CDR1 is MGHRA, CDR2 YSYEKL, per germline. This CDR3 spans 19 amino acids. The ends lost 3 bases at V and 0 bases at J; junction bases unmatched: 15. CDR3 sequence (DNA): TGCGCCAGCAGCCAGGAAGGGGGACAGGGAGGCCTGAGCTCCTACGAGCAGTACTTC. It specifies CASSQEGGQGGLSSYEQYF.

The gene calls are TRBV6-5 and TRBJ1-1; the match to TRBD1 covers 8 bases. The CDR3 extends over 13 amino acids. The V segment lost 5 bases and the J segment 5 bases; nucleotides outside the gene matches: 4. The germline gives CDR1 MNHEY, CDR2 SVGAGI. The CDR3 sequence: CASSQQGDTEAFF. The CDR3 DNA sequence: TGTGCCAGCAGTCAACAGGGGGATACTGAAGCTTTCTTT.

The V and J genes are TRBV25-1 and TRBJ2-7, with a tentative D call TRBD2 (6 bases). The length of the CDR3 is 18 residues. The V gene's germline CDR1 is MGHDK and CDR2 SYGVNS. The V end lost 2 bases, the J end lost 4 bases, and 24 bases lay between the germline ends. The chain's CDR3 is CASSEGRGWGRNLYEQYF. The CDR3 bases are TGTGCCAGCAGTGAAGGCCGGGGGTGGGGCAGGAATTTGTACGAGCAGTACTTC.